The 5 T cell receptor beta chains in this list originate from one sample, sequenced in a study of cytotoxic CD8 clonotypes in ibrutinib-treated CLL. Some clones are missing from TCRdb's copy, which holds only in-frame ones; the method was immunoSEQ multiplex PCR. The table has about 130,000 clones, about 70% seen once; the top ten hold approximately 5.1%. The sequencing here drew on PBMCs, taken after 24 months of ibrutinib treatment. Receptors were obtained from a human donor with chronic lymphocytic leukemia.

This sequence joins TRBV19 and TRBJ2-7, with D perhaps TRBD2 (5 bases). The CDR3 extends over 13 amino acids. V dropped 10 bases and J dropped 2 bases, with 15 bases sitting between them. Germline CDR1 reads LNHDA; CDR2 reads SQIVND (reference sequence). This CDR3 is CATRGLATYEQYF. The CDR3 DNA is TGTGCCACTCGTGGGCTAGCTACCTACGAGCAGTACTTC.

This chain uses TRBV10-3 with TRBJ2-6; D gene unclear. Trimming removed 3 bases at V and 0 bases at J, with 9 bases between. The germline V gene encodes CDR1 ENHRY and CDR2 SYGVKD. This CDR3 is built from 16 residues. CDR3 bases: TGTGCCATCAGTGAAGGCCCCGGCTCTGGGGCCAACGTCCTGACTTTC. Translating it yields CAISEGPGSGANVLTF.

The chain joins TRBV5-6 to TRBJ2-3, with 12 positions matching TRBD2. This CDR3 region has 17 residues. With V trimmed by 4 bases and J by 5 bases, 11 bases remained unmatched. Germline assignment: CDR1 SGHDT and CDR2 YYEEEE. CDR3 DNA: TGTGCCAGCAGCCCCCCCCTAGCGGGAGGGCCGGGAGATACGCAGTATTTT. Translating gives CASSPPLAGGPGDTQYF.

J is TRBJ1-1 and V is TRBV6-5; D possibly corresponds to TRBD1 (6 bases). CDR3 length: 14 residues. Germline V gives CDR1 MNHEY, CDR2 SVGAGI. The V end lost 6 bases, the J end lost 7 bases, and 18 bases lay between the germline ends. CDR3 loop: CASSPENHRDEAFF. CDR3 nucleotide sequence: TGTGCCAGCAGCCCCGAAAACCACAGGGATGAAGCTTTCTTT.

V usage is TRBV21-1 and J usage is TRBJ2-3; the tabulated D call, TRBD2, remains unverified against the DNA. TRBV21-1 is described as a pseudogene. The CDR3 is made up of 23 amino acids. Written as DNA, the CDR3 is TGTGCCACCCCACGCGACGGACAGGCACTTAGCGGGGGGGCTATAGCGTCCATAGATACGCAGTATTTT. Its protein is CATPRDGQALSGGAIASIDTQYF.